What follows are 20 T cell receptor beta chains derived from one specimen sequenced in a study of cytomegalovirus exposure and HLA in healthy donors. Vbeta (60) and Jbeta (13) primers were used in the PCR. Profiling relied on immunoSEQ multiplex PCR, and the TCRdb table lists in-frame clones only, not all of them. The table lists fewer than 130,000 clones. The sample consisted of PBMCs. The receptors stem from a man aged 50 to 59 in good health and CMV-seronegative.

The CDR3 sequence is CASSLTSSGRGEQYF. CDR3 coding DNA: TGTGCCAGCAGCCTCACGAGTAGCGGGAGGGGGGAGCAGTACTTC. The V and J genes are TRBV6-5 and TRBJ2-7, with 11 bases matching TRBD2. Losses at the gene ends were 6 bases for V and 7 bases for J; bases not matched to a gene: 11. From germline, CDR1 is MNHEY and CDR2 SVGAGI. The CDR3 covers 15 residues.

The chain has TRBV11-2 and TRBJ2-6, with TRBD1 as a possible D gene (5 bases). The ends were cut back, 0 bases at V and 0 bases at J, with 9 bases in the middle. The CDR3 has 17 residues. The germline gives CDR1 SGHAT, CDR2 FQNNGV. The CDR3 DNA follows: TGTGCCAGCAGCTTAGAGGGCAGGGTCTCTGGGGCCAACGTCCTGACTTTC. Translation gives CASSLEGRVSGANVLTF.

As regards this clone: One junction end does not reproduce the germline sequence, and a read error may be involved. This chain joins TRBV30 and TRBJ1-1; D is possibly TRBD1 (6 bases). Germline V CDR1 and CDR2: GTSNPN, SVGIG (reference sequence). CDR3 length equals 15 residues. CDR3 DNA sequence: TGTGCCGGGAGTGTGGAGATACAGGGCGAAACTGAAGCTTTCTTT. Encoded protein: CAGSVEIQGETEAFF.

V and J are TRBV10-2 and TRBJ2-1, with D possibly TRBD2 on 6 matching bases. Germline assignment: CDR1 WSHSY and CDR2 SAAADI. The CDR3 runs 13 residues. Deletions cut 0 bases from V and 7 bases from J, with 7 bases between. CDR3 region: CASSESGTNEQFF. As DNA, the CDR3 is TGCGCCAGCAGTGAGTCAGGGACTAATGAGCAGTTCTTC.

This chain connects TRBV19 to TRBJ1-3, with D unresolved. The CDR3 length is 14 residues. Germline CDR1 is LNHDA and CDR2 is SQIVND (reference sequence). V lost 5 bases to trimming and J lost 4 bases, with 12 bases between them. The CDR3 coding sequence is TGTGCCAGTAGTCCCCGGTTTGCCGGAAACACCATATATTTT. It is translated as CASSPRFAGNTIYF.

The gene calls are TRBV14 and TRBJ2-1; possible D gene TRBD2, 6 bases. The V gene lost 4 bases and the J gene lost 4 bases, with 20 bases spanning the gap. CDR3 length: 17 amino acids. Germline V gene sequence: CDR1 SGHDN, CDR2 FVKESK. CDR3 DNA sequence: TGTGCCAGCAGCCCCGATCTAGGTAGCGGAGATTACAATGAGCAGTTCTTC. Translated, it gives CASSPDLGSGDYNEQFF.

The chain is built from TRBV4-1 and TRBJ1-1; D is perhaps TRBD1 (5 bases). CDR3 length: 19 amino acids. Germline CDR1 is MGHRA and CDR2 is YSYEKL. V shed 3 bases and J shed 3 bases, with 26 bases lying between them. This chain's CDR3 is CASSQSRGWADSGDTEAFF. CDR3 sequence (DNA): TGCGCCAGCAGCCAGTCGCGGGGGTGGGCTGACTCTGGCGACACTGAAGCTTTCTTT.

The chain uses TRBV28 and TRBJ2-1, with TRBD2 matching over 7 bases. The CDR3 consists of 13 residues. The germline V gene has CDR1 MDHEN and CDR2 SYDVKM. Germline trimming cut 6 bases from V and 4 bases from J; bases unmatched to any gene: 3. The CDR3 DNA sequence: TGTGCCAGCAGCCGGGACTATTACAATGAGCAGTTCTTC. Translating it yields CASSRDYYNEQFF. The entire variable domain, with the rest obtained from reference TRBV28 and TRBJ2-1, is as follows: DVKVTQSSRYLVKRTGEKVFLECVQDMDHENMFWYRQDPGLGLRLIYFSYDVKMKEKGDIPEGYSVSREKKERFSLILESASTNQTSMYLCASSRDYYNEQFFGPGTRLTVL.

J is TRBJ2-1 and V is TRBV29-1, with D possibly being TRBD2 (6 bases). CDR3 size: 14 residues. Per germline, CDR1 SQVTM and CDR2 ANQGSEA. Trimming cost V 4 bases and J 7 bases, with 17 bases left between them. This chain's CDR3 is CSVAEGSWGNEQFF. CDR3 coding DNA: TGCAGCGTTGCGGAGGGGTCCTGGGGGAATGAGCAGTTCTTC.

The V gene is TRBV6-5, the J gene TRBJ1-1; 9 nucleotides align to TRBD1. The junction had 7 bases not matched to a gene; V was cut back by 10 bases and J by 7 bases. CDR1 and CDR2 (germline): MNHEY, SVGAGI. This CDR3 region has 12 residues. CDR3 nucleotides: TGTGCCACCTCGACAGGGGGAAATGAAGCTTTCTTT. It specifies CATSTGGNEAFF.

The gene calls are TRBV18 and TRBJ1-3, with D unclear. Germline V gene sequence: CDR1 KGHSH, CDR2 LQKENI. The CDR3 has 18 residues. V lost 4 bases and J lost 0, with 19 bases in between. In DNA form, the CDR3 reads TGTGCCAGCTCACTCAACGGAGTTGCCCTCGTCTCTGGAAACACCATATATTTT. The encoded protein is CASSLNGVALVSGNTIYF.

The chain links TRBV15 to TRBJ1-2, with TRBD1 matching 7 bases. J gave up 4 bases and V 0 bases, and 5 bases lay outside the gene matches. Germline V gene lookup returns CDR1 LNHNV and CDR2 YYDKDF (reference sequence). The CDR3 covers 15 residues. CDR3 in amino acids: CATSRDLGGGYGYTF. The CDR3 nucleotides read TGTGCCACCAGCAGAGATCTAGGGGGCGGCTATGGCTACACCTTC.

The rearrangement links TRBV5-1 to TRBJ2-1, with 7 bases lining up with TRBD1. With V trimmed by 5 bases and J by 10 bases, 3 bases remained unmatched. The germline gives CDR1 SGHRS, CDR2 YFSETQ. The CDR3 loop spans 11 amino acids. The CDR3 DNA reads as TGCGCCAGCAGAGGGGGCAAGGAGCAGTTCTTC. Translated: CASRGGKEQFF.

The chain links TRBV6-5 to TRBJ1-2; D perhaps matches TRBD1 (5 bases). Germline assignment: CDR1 MNHEY and CDR2 SVGAGI. The CDR3 runs to 14 residues. V was shortened by 4 bases and J by 4 bases, with 13 bases between the two germline ends. The CDR3 reads CASSSDRTPYGYTF. The CDR3, as DNA: TGTGCCAGCAGTTCCGACCGGACACCCTATGGCTACACCTTC.

This chain connects TRBV19 to TRBJ1-2, with D possibly matching TRBD1 (6 bases). Germline values: CDR1 LNHDA, CDR2 SQIVND (reference sequence). The CDR3 extends over 14 amino acids. With 9 bases removed from V and 1 base from J, the gap between germline ends came to 15 bases. As DNA, the CDR3 is TGTGCCAGCCTATCCTGGACAGTTAACTATGGCTACACCTTC. Its protein product is CASLSWTVNYGYTF. The full variable domain, rest sourced from reference TRBV19 and TRBJ1-2, is DGGITQSPKYLFRKEGQNVTLSCEQNLNHDAMYWYRQDPGQGLRLIYYSQIVNDFQKGDIAEGYSVSREKKESFPLTVTSAQKNPTAFYLCASLSWTVNYGYTFGSGTRLTVV.

The genes are TRBV30 and TRBJ1-3; no reliable D call. The CDR3 contains 13 residues. Germline V gene sequence: CDR1 GTSNPN, CDR2 SVGIG (reference sequence). V was cut by 3 bases and J by 0 bases, with 6 bases left in between. CDR3 DNA: TGTGCCTGGAGAGGAGACTCTGGAAACACCATATATTTT. Amino acid sequence: CAWRGDSGNTIYF. The full variable domain, with the rest looked up from reference TRBV30 and TRBJ1-3, is SQTIHQWPATLVQPVGSPLSLECTVEGTSNPNLYWYRQAAGRGLQLLFYSVGIGQISSEVPQNLSASRPQDRQFILSSKKLLLSDSGFYLCAWRGDSGNTIYFGEGSWLTVV.

The chain combines TRBV19 with TRBJ1-3; the D gene is possibly TRBD1 (6 bases). CDR3 length: 14 residues. The V end was cut by 5 bases, the J end by 6 bases, with 14 bases between. Germline CDR1 LNHDA, CDR2 SQIVND (reference sequence). This CDR3 is CASSEWGRENTIYF. CDR3 coding DNA: TGTGCCAGTAGTGAGTGGGGGCGCGAAAACACCATATATTTT.

V and J are TRBV19 and TRBJ2-5; D not resolved. The CDR3 totals 14 residues. In germline, CDR1 is LNHDA, CDR2 SQIVND (reference sequence). Trimming shortened V by 3 bases and J by 1 base, and 9 bases separated the two germline ends. The CDR3 here is CASSIPDPQETQYF. The CDR3, as DNA: TGTGCCAGTAGTATCCCAGATCCCCAAGAGACCCAGTACTTC.

V and J are TRBV19 and TRBJ1-1; D remains ambiguous. Germline V gene data show CDR1 as LNHDA and CDR2 as SQIVND (reference sequence). This CDR3 is 13 amino acids long. The V gene lost 7 bases and the J gene lost 5 bases, with 14 bases spanning the gap. This CDR3 is CASILRGNTEAFF. CDR3 sequence (DNA): TGTGCCAGTATTCTCCGGGGAAATACTGAAGCTTTCTTT.

The chain is built from TRBV5-1 and TRBJ2-2, with D possibly matching TRBD1 (6 bases). CDR1 and CDR2 from the germline V gene are SGHRS and YFSETQ. Trimming took off 1 base at V and 1 base at J, with 8 bases between the two ends. The CDR3 runs to 15 residues. The CDR3 region has the DNA TGCGCCAGCAGCTTGTCGACAGGGAACACCGGGGAGCTGTTTTTT. Translation: CASSLSTGNTGELFF.